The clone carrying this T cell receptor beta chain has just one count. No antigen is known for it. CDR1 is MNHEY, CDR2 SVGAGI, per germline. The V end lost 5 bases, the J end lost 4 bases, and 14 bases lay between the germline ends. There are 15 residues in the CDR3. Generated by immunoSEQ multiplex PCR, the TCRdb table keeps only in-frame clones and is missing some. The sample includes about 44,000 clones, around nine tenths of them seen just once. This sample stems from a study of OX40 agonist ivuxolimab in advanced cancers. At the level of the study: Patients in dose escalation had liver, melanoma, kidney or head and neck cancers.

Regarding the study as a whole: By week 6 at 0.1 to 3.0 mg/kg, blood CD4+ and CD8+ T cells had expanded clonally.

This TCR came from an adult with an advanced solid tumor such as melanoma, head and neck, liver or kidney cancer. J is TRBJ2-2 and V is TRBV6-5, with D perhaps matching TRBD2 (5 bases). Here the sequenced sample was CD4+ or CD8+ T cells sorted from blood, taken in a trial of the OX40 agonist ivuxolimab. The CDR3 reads CASSGGTVGTGELFF. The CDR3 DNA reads TGTGCCAGCAGTGGAGGCACCGTCGGCACCGGGGAGCTGTTTTTT.